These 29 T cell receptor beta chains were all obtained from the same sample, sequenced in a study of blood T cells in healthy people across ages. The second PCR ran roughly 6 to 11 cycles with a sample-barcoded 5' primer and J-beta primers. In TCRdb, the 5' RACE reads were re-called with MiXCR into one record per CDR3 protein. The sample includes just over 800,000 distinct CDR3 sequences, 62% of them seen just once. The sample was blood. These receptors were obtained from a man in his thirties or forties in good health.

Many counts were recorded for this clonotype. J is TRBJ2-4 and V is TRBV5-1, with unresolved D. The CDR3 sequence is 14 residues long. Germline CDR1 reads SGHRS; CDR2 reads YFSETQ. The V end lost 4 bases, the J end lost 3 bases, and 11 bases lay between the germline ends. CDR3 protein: CASSPATGKNIQYF. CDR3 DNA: TGCGCCAGCAGCCCAGCGACTGGCAAAAACATTCAGTACTTC. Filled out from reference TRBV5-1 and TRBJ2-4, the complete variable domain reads KAGVTQTPRYLIKTRGQQVTLSCSPISGHRSVSWYQQTPGQGLQFLFEYFSETQRNKGNFPGRFSGRQFSNSRSEMNVSTLELGDSALYLCASSPATGKNIQYFGAGTRLSVL.

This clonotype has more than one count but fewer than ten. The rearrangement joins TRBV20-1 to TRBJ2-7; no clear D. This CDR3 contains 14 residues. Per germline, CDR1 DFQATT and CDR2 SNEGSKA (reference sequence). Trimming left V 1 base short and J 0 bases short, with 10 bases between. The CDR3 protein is CSARGKGYSYEQYF. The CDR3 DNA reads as TGCAGTGCTAGAGGGAAAGGGTACTCCTACGAGCAGTACTTC.

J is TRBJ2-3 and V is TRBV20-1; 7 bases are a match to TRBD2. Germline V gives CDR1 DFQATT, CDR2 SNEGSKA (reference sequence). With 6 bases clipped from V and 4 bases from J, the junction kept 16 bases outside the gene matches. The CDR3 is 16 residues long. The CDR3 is CSAGDYKRGSADTQYF. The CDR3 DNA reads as TGCAGTGCCGGGGACTACAAGCGGGGATCGGCAGATACGCAGTATTTT.

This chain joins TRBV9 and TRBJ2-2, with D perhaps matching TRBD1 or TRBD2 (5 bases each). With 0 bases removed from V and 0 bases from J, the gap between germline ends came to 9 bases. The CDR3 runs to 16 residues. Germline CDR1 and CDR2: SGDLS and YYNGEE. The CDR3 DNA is TGTGCCAGCAGCGTAGTCCGGGGCTCGAACACCGGGGAGCTGTTTTTT. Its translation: CASSVVRGSNTGELFF.

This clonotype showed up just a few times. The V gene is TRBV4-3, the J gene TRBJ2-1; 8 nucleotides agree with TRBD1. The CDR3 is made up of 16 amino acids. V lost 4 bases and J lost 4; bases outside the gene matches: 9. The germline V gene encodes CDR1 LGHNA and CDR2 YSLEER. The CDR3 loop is CASSRGQGARYNEQFF. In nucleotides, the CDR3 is TGCGCCAGCAGCCGAGGGCAGGGGGCGCGGTACAATGAGCAGTTCTTC.

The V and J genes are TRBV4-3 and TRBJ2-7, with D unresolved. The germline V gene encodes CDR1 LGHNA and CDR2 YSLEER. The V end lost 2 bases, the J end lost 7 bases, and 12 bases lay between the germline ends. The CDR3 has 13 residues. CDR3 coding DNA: TGCGCCAGCAGCCAAAAAGGGTTGAATGAGCAGTACTTC. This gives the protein CASSQKGLNEQYF.

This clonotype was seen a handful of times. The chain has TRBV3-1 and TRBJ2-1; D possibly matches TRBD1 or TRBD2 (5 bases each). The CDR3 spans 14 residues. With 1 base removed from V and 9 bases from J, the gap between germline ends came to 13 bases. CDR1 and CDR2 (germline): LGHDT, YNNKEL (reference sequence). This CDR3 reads CASSQARGAREQFF. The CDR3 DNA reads TGTGCCAGCAGCCAAGCGCGAGGGGCGCGTGAGCAGTTCTTC.

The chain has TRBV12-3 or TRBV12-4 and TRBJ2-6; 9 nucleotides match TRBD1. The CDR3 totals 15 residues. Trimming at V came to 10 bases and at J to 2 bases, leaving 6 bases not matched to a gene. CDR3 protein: CAIRTGGAGANVLTF. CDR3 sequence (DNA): TGTGCCATCAGAACAGGGGGCGCTGGGGCCAACGTCCTGACTTTC.

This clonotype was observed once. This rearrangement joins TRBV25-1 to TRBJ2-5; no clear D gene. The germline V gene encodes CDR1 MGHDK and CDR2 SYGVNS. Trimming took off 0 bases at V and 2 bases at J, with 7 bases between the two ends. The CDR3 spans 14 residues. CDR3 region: CASSEYAPQETQYF. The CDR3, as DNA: TGTGCCAGCAGTGAATATGCGCCACAAGAGACCCAGTACTTC.

CDR3 coding DNA: TGTGCCAGCAGCTTGGGTACGAAGGGGTTAGGATCTTCACCCCTCCACTTT. This gives the protein CASSLGTKGLGSSPLHF. This chain connects TRBV13 to TRBJ1-6; D is perhaps TRBD1 (5 bases). Deletions cut 3 bases from V and 9 bases from J, with 21 bases between. The CDR3 loop spans 17 amino acids. The V gene's germline CDR1 is PRHDT and CDR2 FYEKMQ (reference sequence).

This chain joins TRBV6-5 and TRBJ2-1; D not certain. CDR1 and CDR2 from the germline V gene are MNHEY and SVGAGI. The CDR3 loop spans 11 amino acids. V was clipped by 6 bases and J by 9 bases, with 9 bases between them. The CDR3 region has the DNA TGTGCCAGCAGAATGGCGCTTGAGCAGTTCTTC. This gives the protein CASRMALEQFF.

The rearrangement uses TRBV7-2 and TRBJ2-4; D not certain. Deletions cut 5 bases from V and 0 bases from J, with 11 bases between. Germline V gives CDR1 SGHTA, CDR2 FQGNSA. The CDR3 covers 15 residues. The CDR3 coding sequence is TGTGCCAGCAGCCCAGGTCCTCAAGCCAAAAACATTCAGTACTTC. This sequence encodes CASSPGPQAKNIQYF. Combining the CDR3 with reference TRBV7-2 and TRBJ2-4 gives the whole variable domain GAGVSQSPSNKVTEKGKDVELRCDPISGHTALYWYRQSLGQGLEFLIYFQGNSAPDKSGLPSDRFSAERTGGSVSTLTIQRTQQEDSAVYLCASSPGPQAKNIQYFGAGTRLSVL.

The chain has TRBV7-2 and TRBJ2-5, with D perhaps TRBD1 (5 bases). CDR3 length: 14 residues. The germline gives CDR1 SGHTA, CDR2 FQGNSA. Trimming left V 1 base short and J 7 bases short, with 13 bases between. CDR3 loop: CASSLGYGAGTQYF. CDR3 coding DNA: TGTGCCAGCAGCTTAGGATATGGGGCCGGGACCCAGTACTTC.

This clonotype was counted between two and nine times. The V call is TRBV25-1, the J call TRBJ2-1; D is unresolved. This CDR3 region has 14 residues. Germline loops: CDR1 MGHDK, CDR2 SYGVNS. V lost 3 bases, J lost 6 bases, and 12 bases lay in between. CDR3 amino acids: CASSDFGPPNEQFF. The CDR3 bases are TGTGCCAGCAGTGACTTCGGACCACCCAATGAGCAGTTCTTC. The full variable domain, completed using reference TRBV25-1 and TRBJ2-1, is EADIYQTPRYLVIGTGKKITLECSQTMGHDKMYWYQQDPGMELHLIHYSYGVNSTEKGDLSSESTVSRIRTEHFPLTLESARPSHTSQYLCASSDFGPPNEQFFGPGTRLTVL.

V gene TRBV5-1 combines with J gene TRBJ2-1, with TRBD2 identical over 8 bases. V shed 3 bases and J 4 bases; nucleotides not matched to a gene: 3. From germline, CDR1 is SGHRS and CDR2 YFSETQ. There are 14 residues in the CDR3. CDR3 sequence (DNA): TGCGCCAGCAGCTGGGAGCGGGAGTACAATGAGCAGTTCTTC. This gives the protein CASSWEREYNEQFF.

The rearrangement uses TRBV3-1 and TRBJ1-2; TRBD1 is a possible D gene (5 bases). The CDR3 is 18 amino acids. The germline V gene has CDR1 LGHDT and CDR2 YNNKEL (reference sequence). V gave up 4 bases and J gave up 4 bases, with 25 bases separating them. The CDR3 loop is CASSPTGRVALGSYGYTF. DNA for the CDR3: TGTGCCAGCAGCCCCACCGGCAGGGTAGCGTTAGGAAGCTATGGCTACACCTTC. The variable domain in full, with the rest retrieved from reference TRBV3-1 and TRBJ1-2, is DTAVSQTPKYLVTQMGNDKSIKCEQNLGHDTMYWYKQDSKKFLKIMFSYNNKELIINETVPNRFSPKSPDKAHLNLHINSLELGDSAVYFCASSPTGRVALGSYGYTFGSGTRLTVV.

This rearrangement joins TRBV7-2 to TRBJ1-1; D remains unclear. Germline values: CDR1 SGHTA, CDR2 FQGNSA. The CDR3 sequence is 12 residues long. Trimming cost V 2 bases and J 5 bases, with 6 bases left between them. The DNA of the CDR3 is TGTGCCAGCAGCTTATTCGTGACTGAAGCTTTCTTT. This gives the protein CASSLFVTEAFF.

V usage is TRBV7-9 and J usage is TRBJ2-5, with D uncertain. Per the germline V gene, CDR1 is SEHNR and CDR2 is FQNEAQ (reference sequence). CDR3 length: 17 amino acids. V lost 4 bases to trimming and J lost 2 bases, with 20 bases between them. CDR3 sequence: CASSSTRLPLRQETQYF. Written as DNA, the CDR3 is TGTGCCAGCAGCTCCACGCGGCTTCCGTTGCGTCAAGAGACCCAGTACTTC.

For the CDR3, the DNA is TGTGCCAGCAGCCAAGAGACCCGGGACGCTTGGGATTCACCCCTCCACTTT. Translation: CASSQETRDAWDSPLHF. The chain has TRBV4-2 and TRBJ1-6; weak D call: TRBD1 (5 bases). CDR1 is LGHNA and CDR2 is YNFKEQ in the germline V gene. The CDR3 extends over 17 amino acids. Trimming took 0 bases from V and 8 from J, leaving 17 bases between them.

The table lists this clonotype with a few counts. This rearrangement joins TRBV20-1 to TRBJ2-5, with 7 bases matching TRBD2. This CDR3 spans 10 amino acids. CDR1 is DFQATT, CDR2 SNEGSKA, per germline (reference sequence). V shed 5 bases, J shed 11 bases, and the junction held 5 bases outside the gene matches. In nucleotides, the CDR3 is TGCAGTGCTCGGGAGGTTCAGCAGTACTTC. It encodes CSAREVQQYF.

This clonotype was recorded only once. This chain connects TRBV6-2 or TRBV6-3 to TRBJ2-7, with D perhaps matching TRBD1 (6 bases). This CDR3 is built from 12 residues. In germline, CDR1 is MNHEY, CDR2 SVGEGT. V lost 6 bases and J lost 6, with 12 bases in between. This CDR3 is CASRTTGREQYF. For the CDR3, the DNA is TGTGCCAGCAGAACCACAGGGCGCGAGCAGTACTTC.

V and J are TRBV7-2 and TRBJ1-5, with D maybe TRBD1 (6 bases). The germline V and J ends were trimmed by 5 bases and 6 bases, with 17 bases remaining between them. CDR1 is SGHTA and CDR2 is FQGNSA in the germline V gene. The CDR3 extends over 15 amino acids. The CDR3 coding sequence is TGTGCCAGCAGCGGGTTCGGGGGGCATGGTCAGCCCCAGCATTTT. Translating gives CASSGFGGHGQPQHF.

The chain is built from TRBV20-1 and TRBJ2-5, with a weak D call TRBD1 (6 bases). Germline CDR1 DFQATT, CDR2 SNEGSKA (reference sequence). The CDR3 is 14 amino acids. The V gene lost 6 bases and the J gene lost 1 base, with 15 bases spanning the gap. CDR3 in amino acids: CSALGGTLQETQYF. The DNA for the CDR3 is TGCAGTGCCCTTGGGGGCACACTCCAAGAGACCCAGTACTTC.

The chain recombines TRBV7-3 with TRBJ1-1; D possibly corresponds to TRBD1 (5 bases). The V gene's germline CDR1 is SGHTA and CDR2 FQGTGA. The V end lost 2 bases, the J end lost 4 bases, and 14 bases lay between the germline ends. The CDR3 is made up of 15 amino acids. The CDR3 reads CASSLRAQAGTEAFF. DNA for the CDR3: TGTGCCAGCAGCTTACGCGCACAGGCGGGCACTGAAGCTTTCTTT.

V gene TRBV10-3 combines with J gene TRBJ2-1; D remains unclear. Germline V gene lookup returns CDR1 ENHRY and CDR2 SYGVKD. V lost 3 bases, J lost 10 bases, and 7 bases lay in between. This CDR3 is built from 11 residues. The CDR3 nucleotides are TGTGCCATCAGTGAACACCCCGAGCAGTTCTTC. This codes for CAISEHPEQFF.

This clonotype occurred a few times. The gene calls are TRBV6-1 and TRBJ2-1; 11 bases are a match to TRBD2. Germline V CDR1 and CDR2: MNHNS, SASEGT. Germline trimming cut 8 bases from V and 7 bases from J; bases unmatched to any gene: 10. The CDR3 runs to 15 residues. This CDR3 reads CASSSLAGGRNEQFF. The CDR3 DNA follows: TGTGCCAGCTCTTCTCTAGCGGGGGGACGGAATGAGCAGTTCTTC.

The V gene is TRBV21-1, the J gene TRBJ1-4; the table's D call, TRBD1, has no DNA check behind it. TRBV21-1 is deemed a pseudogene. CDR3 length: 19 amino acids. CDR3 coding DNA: TGTGCCAGCAGCGCATGGAATCTGGGACAGGGAAGAGGGGGGGAAAAACTGTTTTTT. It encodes CASSAWNLGQGRGGEKLFF.

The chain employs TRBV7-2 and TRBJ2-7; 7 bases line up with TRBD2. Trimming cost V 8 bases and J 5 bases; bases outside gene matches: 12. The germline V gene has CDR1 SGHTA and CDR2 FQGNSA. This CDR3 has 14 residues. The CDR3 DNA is TGTGCCAGCCTGCCTAGACTAGCTTCCCACGAGCAGTACTTC. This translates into CASLPRLASHEQYF.

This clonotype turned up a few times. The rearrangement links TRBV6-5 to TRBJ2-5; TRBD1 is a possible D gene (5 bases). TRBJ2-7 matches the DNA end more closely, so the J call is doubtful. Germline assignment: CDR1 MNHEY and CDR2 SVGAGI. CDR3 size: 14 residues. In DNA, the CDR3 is TGTGCCAGCAAAAGCACGTCAGGGTTCGACGAGCAGTACTTC. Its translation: CASKSTSGFDEQYF.